Listed below are T cell receptor beta chains from one sample, sequenced in a study of beta chain features in type 1 diabetes. Using immunoSEQ multiplex PCR, the repertoire was profiled, and TCRdb retains in-frame clones only, with some absent. The sample gives approximately 170,000 clones, 7.5% to 9.5% of which show up once; 2.3% is in the top ten. Sequencing used central memory CD4+ T cells from blood. The receptors stem from a woman aged 18 to 35 in good health. Both conserved end residues are part of each CDR3. D genes are given only for firm matches. A row's size may be missing; if present it is once, few, many or a size class.

D gene: -; J gene: TRBJ1-2; V gene: TRBV30; clone size: few; CDR3 DNA: TGTGCCTGGAGCGATCGGTCCTATGGCTACACCTTC; CDR3 protein: CAWSDRSYGYTF
D gene: -; J gene: TRBJ2-3; V gene: TRBV6-5; clone size: -; CDR3 DNA: TGTGCCAGCAGTTTAGGGGGAGCAGCAGATACGCAGTATTTT; CDR3 protein: CASSLGGAADTQYF
D gene: -; J gene: TRBJ1-4; V gene: TRBV27; clone size: few; CDR3 DNA: TGTGCCAGCACCACACCCAGGGCAACTAATGAAAAACTGTTTTTT; CDR3 protein: CASTTPRATNEKLFF
D gene: TRBD2; J gene: TRBJ2-7; V gene: TRBV25-1; clone size: -; CDR3 DNA: TGTGCCAGCAGTGAATTCACTAGCGGGAGCTACGAGCAGTACTTC; CDR3 protein: CASSEFTSGSYEQYF
D gene: TRBD2; J gene: TRBJ2-7; V gene: TRBV5-1; clone size: few; CDR3 DNA: TGCGCCAGCAGCTTACTAGCGGGGGCGGGCTACGAGCAGTACTTC; CDR3 protein: CASSLLAGAGYEQYF
D gene: -; J gene: TRBJ1-3; V gene: TRBV6-6; clone size: many; CDR3 DNA: TGTGCCAGCACTCTATCGACAGGCTCTGGAAACACCATATATTTT; CDR3 protein: CASTLSTGSGNTIYF
D gene: -; J gene: TRBJ1-1; V gene: TRBV29-1; clone size: few; CDR3 DNA: TGCAGCGTTCCGACAGCGACGAACACTGAAGCTTTCTTT; CDR3 protein: CSVPTATNTEAFF
D gene: TRBD1; J gene: TRBJ2-6; V gene: TRBV25-1; clone size: few; CDR3 DNA: TGTGCCACCGGACCCGACAGGGCTGGGGCCAACGTCCTGACTTTC; CDR3 protein: CATGPDRAGANVLTF
D gene: -; J gene: TRBJ1-6; V gene: TRBV5-1; clone size: few; CDR3 DNA: TGCGCCAGCAGCTCGAACCCGACTAATAATTCACCCCTCCACTTT; CDR3 protein: CASSSNPTNNSPLHF
D gene: -; J gene: TRBJ1-6; V gene: TRBV7-9; clone size: few; CDR3 DNA: TGTGCCAGCAGCTCGGGGGTCTCTAATTCACCCCTCCACTTT; CDR3 protein: CASSSGVSNSPLHF
D gene: -; J gene: TRBJ2-7; V gene: TRBV6-1; clone size: few; CDR3 DNA: TGTGCCAGCAGTGAAGGTAGCACGGCCAACGAGCAGTACTTC; CDR3 protein: CASSEGSTANEQYF
D gene: -; J gene: TRBJ2-1; V gene: TRBV18; clone size: few; CDR3 DNA: TGTGCCAGTGGACAGCAAACCTCCTACAATGAGCAGTTCTTC; CDR3 protein: CASGQQTSYNEQFF
D gene: -; J gene: TRBJ2-1; V gene: TRBV18; clone size: -; CDR3 DNA: TGTGCCAGCAGCCCCCGGGACAACTACAATGAGCAGTTCTTC; CDR3 protein: CASSPRDNYNEQFF
D gene: -; J gene: TRBJ2-7; V gene: TRBV11-2; clone size: -; CDR3 DNA: TGTGCCAGCAGCCTCAGAGGATACGAGCAGTACTTC; CDR3 protein: CASSLRGYEQYF
D gene: -; J gene: TRBJ2-5; V gene: TRBV7-3; clone size: -; CDR3 DNA: TGTGCCAGCAGCCGGGACATCCAAGAGACCCAGTACTTC; CDR3 protein: CASSRDIQETQYF
D gene: TRBD1; J gene: TRBJ2-1; V gene: TRBV7-2; clone size: -; CDR3 DNA: TGTGCCAGCAGCTTAGTGTTACAGGGGGGATTGTTCTTC; CDR3 protein: CASSLVLQGGLFF
D gene: -; J gene: TRBJ1-2; V gene: TRBV30; clone size: few; CDR3 DNA: TGTGCCTGGAGTTTAAATAACTATGGCTACACCTTC; CDR3 protein: CAWSLNNYGYTF
D gene: TRBD1; J gene: TRBJ2-7; V gene: TRBV6-6; clone size: few; CDR3 DNA: TGTGCCAGCAGTACTACAGGGGGCCTAAGCTCCTACGAGCAGTACTTC; CDR3 protein: CASSTTGGLSSYEQYF
D gene: TRBD1; J gene: TRBJ2-1; V gene: TRBV5-1; clone size: -; CDR3 DNA: TGCGCCAGCAGCTTGGGGGGGACAGTTTACAATGAGCAGTTCTTC; CDR3 protein: CASSLGGTVYNEQFF
D gene: -; J gene: TRBJ2-7; V gene: TRBV5-1; clone size: few; CDR3 DNA: TGCGCCAGCAGCTTGGACTTAGGGAGCGAGCAGTACTTC; CDR3 protein: CASSLDLGSEQYF
D gene: TRBD2; J gene: TRBJ2-7; V gene: TRBV28; clone size: -; CDR3 DNA: TGTGCCAGCAGTTTGGCGGGAGGGCCGAAGGAGCAGTACTTC; CDR3 protein: CASSLAGGPKEQYF
D gene: TRBD2; J gene: TRBJ2-1; V gene: TRBV7-8; clone size: -; CDR3 DNA: TGTGCCAGCAGCGTCGGGACTAGCGGGAGGGCCAGCGATGAGCAGTTCTTC; CDR3 protein: CASSVGTSGRASDEQFF
D gene: TRBD1; J gene: TRBJ1-2; V gene: TRBV19; clone size: -; CDR3 DNA: TGTGCCAGTAGTACGACAGGGAACTATGGCTACACCTTC; CDR3 protein: CASSTTGNYGYTF
D gene: -; J gene: TRBJ2-1; V gene: TRBV10-3; clone size: few; CDR3 DNA: TGTGCCATCAGTGCGCGTAGCTCCTACAATGAGCAGTTCTTC; CDR3 protein: CAISARSSYNEQFF
D gene: TRBD1; J gene: TRBJ2-2; V gene: TRBV6-5; clone size: -; CDR3 DNA: TGTGCCAGCACAGGGGGCGCCGGGGAGCTGTTTTTT; CDR3 protein: CASTGGAGELFF
D gene: TRBD1; J gene: TRBJ1-6; V gene: TRBV25-1; clone size: few; CDR3 DNA: TGTGCCAGCAGTGGTTTTGACAGGGGCAATTCACCCCTCCACTTT; CDR3 protein: CASSGFDRGNSPLHF
D gene: TRBD1; J gene: TRBJ1-1; V gene: TRBV5-4; clone size: -; CDR3 DNA: TGTGCCAGCAGCCAACGACAGGGGGCGAGGACTGAAGCTTTCTTT; CDR3 protein: CASSQRQGARTEAFF
D gene: -; J gene: TRBJ2-5; V gene: TRBV5-4; clone size: -; CDR3 DNA: TGTGCCAGCAGCTTGTTGGGAGCGGAGGGCCCACAAGAGACCCAGTACTTC; CDR3 protein: CASSLLGAEGPQETQYF
D gene: -; J gene: TRBJ2-7; V gene: TRBV4-3; clone size: -; CDR3 DNA: TGCGCCAGCAGCCAAGAGTCAGGGTCCTACGAGCAGTACTTC; CDR3 protein: CASSQESGSYEQYF
D gene: -; J gene: TRBJ2-7; V gene: TRBV15; clone size: -; CDR3 DNA: TGTGCCACCAGCAGAGATCGAGTTACAGGCGAGCAGTACTTC; CDR3 protein: CATSRDRVTGEQYF
D gene: -; J gene: TRBJ1-1; V gene: TRBV5-1; clone size: -; CDR3 DNA: TGCGCCAGCAGCACTGGGGCGCCGGGCACTGAAGCTTTCTTT; CDR3 protein: CASSTGAPGTEAFF
D gene: -; J gene: TRBJ1-2; V gene: TRBV4-3; clone size: -; CDR3 DNA: TGCGCCAGCAGCCAAGATGAAAGTGTTCAGAACTATGGCTACACCTTC; CDR3 protein: CASSQDESVQNYGYTF
D gene: TRBD2; J gene: TRBJ2-1; V gene: TRBV2; clone size: few; CDR3 DNA: TGTGCCAGCAGTGAACTTTCCGGGACTAGCGGGTGGGCTGAGCAGTTCTTC; CDR3 protein: CASSELSGTSGWAEQFF
D gene: -; J gene: TRBJ2-5; V gene: TRBV30; clone size: many; CDR3 DNA: TGTGCCTGGGCAGAAGAGACCCAGTACTTC; CDR3 protein: CAWAEETQYF
D gene: TRBD2; J gene: TRBJ2-5; V gene: TRBV30; clone size: -; CDR3 DNA: TGTGCCTGGAACGGGGGGGCCGGGACACAGTACTTC; CDR3 protein: CAWNGGAGTQYF
D gene: TRBD2; J gene: TRBJ2-3; V gene: TRBV7-3; clone size: -; CDR3 DNA: TGTGCCAGCAGCGGACTGACTAGCGGGAGCCAAGATACGCAGTATTTT; CDR3 protein: CASSGLTSGSQDTQYF
D gene: -; J gene: TRBJ2-5; V gene: TRBV5-4; clone size: -; CDR3 DNA: TGTGCCAGCAGCTCATTCCCCGACAGGCGACAGACCCAGTACTTC; CDR3 protein: CASSSFPDRRQTQYF
D gene: TRBD2; J gene: TRBJ2-1; V gene: TRBV4-1; clone size: few; CDR3 DNA: TGCGCCAGCAGCCAAAGGGGCGGGAGGGCCCCCAATGAGCAGTTCTTC; CDR3 protein: CASSQRGGRAPNEQFF
D gene: -; J gene: TRBJ1-3; V gene: TRBV28; clone size: -; CDR3 DNA: TGTGCCAGCAGTTTATGGAGCCTACCCACCATATATTTT; CDR3 protein: CASSLWSLPTIYF
D gene: TRBD2; J gene: TRBJ2-1; V gene: TRBV9; clone size: -; CDR3 DNA: TGTGCCAGCAGCGTCGTAGCGGGAGTGAGTGAGCAGTTCTTC; CDR3 protein: CASSVVAGVSEQFF
D gene: -; J gene: TRBJ2-4; V gene: TRBV6-1; clone size: -; CDR3 DNA: TGTGCCACAGTGGTGGAGGCCAAAAACATTCAGTACTTC; CDR3 protein: CATVVEAKNIQYF
D gene: TRBD2; J gene: TRBJ2-7; V gene: TRBV13; clone size: -; CDR3 DNA: TGTGCCAGCAGCTTAGCCCTCCCGACTAGCGGGATCTCCTACGAGCAGTACTTC; CDR3 protein: CASSLALPTSGISYEQYF
D gene: -; J gene: TRBJ1-1; V gene: TRBV5-4; clone size: few; CDR3 DNA: TGTGCCAGCAGCTGGAGACAGGACACTGAAGCTTTCTTT; CDR3 protein: CASSWRQDTEAFF
D gene: -; J gene: TRBJ2-1; V gene: TRBV15; clone size: few; CDR3 DNA: TGTGCCACCAGCAGGACTAGTTCCTACAATGAGCAGTTCTTC; CDR3 protein: CATSRTSSYNEQFF
D gene: -; J gene: TRBJ1-2; V gene: TRBV30; clone size: few; CDR3 DNA: TGTGCCTGGGAGACAGGTACTTATGGCTACACCTTC; CDR3 protein: CAWETGTYGYTF
D gene: TRBD1; J gene: TRBJ1-1; V gene: TRBV4-3; clone size: -; CDR3 DNA: TGCGCCAGCAGCCCTTCTCTGGACAGGGAAGCTTTCTTT; CDR3 protein: CASSPSLDREAFF
D gene: -; J gene: TRBJ2-2; V gene: TRBV7-2; clone size: -; CDR3 DNA: TGTGCCAGCAGCTTAGAGGCGGCCTACGGGGAGCTGTTTTTT; CDR3 protein: CASSLEAAYGELFF